This TCR beta chain comes out of a study of blood T cell repertoires in COVID-19. At the level of the study: T cells, B-cell-depleted T cells, or PBMCs provided the cDNA or gDNA that served as material.

CDR1 and CDR2 (germline): LNHDA, SQIVND (reference sequence). The CDR3 is 18 residues long. The V segment lost 1 base and the J segment 0 bases; nucleotides outside the gene matches: 6. Produced via immunoSEQ multiplex PCR; TCRdb's table is partial and in-frame only. The profile covers fewer than 200,000 clones, with 88% appearing a single time and approximately 9% taken by the ten largest. In terms of age and location, participants ranged from roughly 18 to 90 years and lived in roughly 22 US areas. Sequences were obtained from PBMCs or T cells enriched from blood (not recorded which). This receptor was identified in a woman aged 18 to 35 who had recovered from COVID-19. The V gene is TRBV19, the J gene TRBJ2-6; 7 nucleotides match TRBD1. The CDR3, as DNA: TGTGCCAGTAGTATAGGGACAGGTAGACTCTCTGGGGCCAACGTCCTGACTTTC. It is translated as CASSIGTGRLSGANVLTF.